A selection of T cell receptor beta chains follows, all from one sample in a study of blood T cell repertoires in COVID-19. Repertoires were generated with immunoSEQ multiplex PCR, while TCRdb's copy carries only in-frame clones and drops some. This table holds about 430,000 clones, roughly 89% found once. The sample taken for sequencing was peripheral blood. Receptors were obtained from a man aged 18-30 years with COVID-19, enrolled during active disease. Both conserved end residues are part of each CDR3. D genes are given only for firm matches. Clone sizes are given selectively: once, few, many, or a class where the clone is expanded.

CDR3aa	CDR3nt	v_gene	j_gene	abundance	d_gene
CASSFTSGGSGNEQFF	TGTGCCAGCAGCTTCACTAGCGGGGGGTCGGGTAATGAGCAGTTCTTC	TRBV5-4	TRBJ2-1	.	TRBD2
CASGGPSGYEQYF	TGTGCCAGCGGGGGCCCAAGTGGGTACGAGCAGTACTTC	TRBV2	TRBJ2-7	.	.
CASSLSNENIQYF	TGTGCCAGCAGCTTGTCTAACGAAAACATTCAGTACTTC	TRBV5-4	TRBJ2-4	.	.
CASSQVGAGAGANVLTF	TGTGCCAGCAGCCAAGTGGGAGCAGGGGCTGGGGCCAACGTCCTGACTTTC	TRBV4-2	TRBJ2-6	.	.
CASSDGRDIYGYTF	TGCGCCAGCAGCGACGGACGGGACATCTATGGCTACACCTTC	TRBV5-1	TRBJ1-2	.	.
CASKGQGTADTQYF	TGTGCCAGCAAGGGACAGGGGACCGCAGATACGCAGTATTTT	TRBV6-6	TRBJ2-3	.	TRBD1
CASGLGLAGVDEQFF	TGTGCTAGTGGTTTGGGACTAGCGGGAGTCGATGAGCAGTTCTTC	TRBV12-5	TRBJ2-1	.	TRBD2
CASRVGGNTIYF	TGTGCCAGCAGGGTGGGCGGAAACACCATATATTTT	TRBV2	TRBJ1-3	.	.
CASSSPGYEQYF	TGTGCCAGCAGTTCCCCCGGCTACGAGCAGTACTTC	TRBV7-9	TRBJ2-7	.	.
CASSQDLTGAQETQYF	TGCGCCAGCAGCCAAGATCTAACGGGAGCCCAAGAGACCCAGTACTTC	TRBV4-1	TRBJ2-5	.	.
CASSLDGGDTQYF	TGTGCCAGCAGCTTGGACGGGGGAGATACGCAGTATTTT	TRBV5-4	TRBJ2-3	.	.
CASSTSGTITQYF	TGTGCCAGTAGTACCTCCGGGACTATTACGCAGTATTTT	TRBV19	TRBJ2-3	.	TRBD2
CASSPGRSYGYTF	TGTGCCAGCAGCCCGGGTCGTTCCTATGGCTACACCTTC	TRBV14	TRBJ1-2	.	.
CASSPGTSEYNEQFF	TGTGCCAGCAGCCCAGGGACTAGCGAATACAATGAGCAGTTCTTC	TRBV9	TRBJ2-1	.	TRBD2
CASSLVAGSSDGYTF	TGTGCCAGCAGCTTAGTGGCAGGATCTTCCGATGGCTACACCTTC	TRBV7-8	TRBJ1-2	.	.
CASSFLADSTDTQYF	TGTGCCAGCAGCTTTCTAGCGGATAGCACAGATACGCAGTATTTT	TRBV5-8	TRBJ2-3	.	TRBD2
CASSLLAGVYEQFF	TGTGCCAGCAGCTTACTAGCGGGAGTCTATGAGCAGTTCTTC	TRBV5-5	TRBJ2-1	.	TRBD2
CAISEVGASTEAFF	TGTGCCATCAGTGAGGTAGGGGCGAGCACTGAAGCTTTCTTT	TRBV10-3	TRBJ1-1	.	.
CASSHSWDTPMAHTF	TGTGCCAGCAGCCATTCCTGGGACACTCCTATGGCTCACACCTTC	TRBV3-1/TRBV3-2	TRBJ1-2	few	.
CASNSDGQAFYTF	TGTGCCAGCAATAGCGACGGACAGGCATTCTACACCTTC	TRBV2	TRBJ1-2	.	TRBD1
CASSSGLDTDTQYF	TGTGCCAGCAGCAGTGGACTAGACACAGATACGCAGTATTTT	TRBV7-3	TRBJ2-3	.	TRBD2
CASSPDSEYTEAFF	TGCGCCAGCAGCCCGGACAGTGAATACACTGAAGCTTTCTTT	TRBV5-1	TRBJ1-1	.	.
CASTSWGGRKTQYF	TGTGCCAGCACCTCTTGGGGGGGCCGAAAGACCCAGTACTTC	TRBV6-5	TRBJ2-5	.	.
CASSFRGGPSNQPQHF	TGTGCCAGCAGCTTTAGGGGAGGCCCTAGCAATCAGCCCCAGCATTTT	TRBV7-8	TRBJ1-5	.	.
CASSRGMNTEAFF	TGTGCCAGCTCACGGGGCATGAACACTGAAGCTTTCTTT	TRBV18	TRBJ1-1	.	.
CASSPQGIGAYGYTF	TGTGCCAGCAGTCCACAGGGGATCGGCGCCTATGGCTACACCTTC	TRBV25-1	TRBJ1-2	.	TRBD1
CASSLGLRGISDTQYF	TGTGCCAGCAGCTTGGGGCTTAGAGGCATTTCAGATACGCAGTATTTT	TRBV5-8	TRBJ2-3	.	.
CASNNLRDNSYEQYF	TGTGCCAGCAATAACCTCCGGGACAACTCCTACGAGCAGTACTTC	TRBV2	TRBJ2-7	.	.
CASSLGQIYEQYF	TGTGCCAGCAGCTTAGGACAGATCTACGAGCAGTACTTC	TRBV3-1/TRBV3-2	TRBJ2-7	.	.
CASSLVGTGGYGYTF	TGTGCCAGCAGTTTGGTTGGGACAGGGGGCTATGGCTACACCTTC	TRBV28	TRBJ1-2	few	TRBD1
CATSSTGGQETQYF	TGTGCCACTTCTTCCACGGGAGGTCAAGAGACCCAGTACTTC	TRBV19	TRBJ2-5	once	TRBD2
CASSLGANGAEAFF	TGTGCCAGCAGCTTAGGCGCCAATGGGGCCGAAGCTTTCTTT	TRBV11-3	TRBJ1-1	.	.
CASSAGGQGSYEQYF	TGTGCCAGCAGTGCCGGAGGACAGGGATCCTACGAGCAGTACTTC	TRBV6-4	TRBJ2-7	.	TRBD1
CASSLTFGLTDTQYF	TGTGCCAGCAGCTTAACCTTTGGGCTCACAGATACGCAGTATTTT	TRBV7-2	TRBJ2-3	.	.
CASSLAENTEAFF	TGTGCCAGCAGCCTAGCAGAGAACACTGAAGCTTTCTTT	TRBV11-3	TRBJ1-1	few	.
CASSTGGRLGNEQFF	TGTGCCAGCAGTACGGGCGGGAGATTGGGCAATGAGCAGTTCTTC	TRBV6-5	TRBJ2-1	.	TRBD2
CASSLQGVTDTQYF	TGCGCCAGCAGCTTGCAGGGGGTGACAGATACGCAGTATTTT	TRBV5-1	TRBJ2-3	.	TRBD1
CASSLDRASEAFF	TGTGCCAGCAGCTTGGACAGGGCCAGTGAAGCTTTCTTT	TRBV5-6	TRBJ1-1	once	.
CASSLGPGLAGYEQYF	TGTGCCAGCAGCTTGGGTCCGGGACTAGCGGGCTACGAGCAGTACTTC	TRBV5-6	TRBJ2-7	.	TRBD2
CASSISLAGELFF	TGTGCCAGTAGTATCTCGCTAGCCGGGGAGCTGTTTTTT	TRBV19	TRBJ2-2	.	.
CASSSRGQYFTDTQYF	TGTGCCAGCAGCTCTAGAGGACAGTATTTCACAGATACGCAGTATTTT	TRBV7-9	TRBJ2-3	.	.
CASLGMAGGRNEQFF	TGTGCCAGCTTAGGAATGGCGGGAGGGCGCAATGAGCAGTTCTTC	TRBV13	TRBJ2-1	.	TRBD2
CASILGLAGPDTQYF	TGTGCCAGCATTTTAGGTCTAGCGGGTCCAGATACGCAGTATTTT	TRBV2	TRBJ2-3	.	TRBD2